The clone carrying this T cell receptor beta chain was seen a handful of times. Germline V gives CDR1 SGHTA, CDR2 FQGNSA. Trimming cost V 4 bases and J 6 bases; bases outside gene matches: 3. The CDR3 is 12 residues long. The sample belongs to a study of blood T cell repertoires in COVID-19. Produced via immunoSEQ multiplex PCR; TCRdb's table is partial and in-frame only. Found here are 53,000 or so clones, 80% to 90% of them singletons; the top ten hold about 2.5%. Sequences were obtained from peripheral blood. This clonotype was obtained from an elderly man with acute or convalescent COVID-19. V gene TRBV7-2 combines with J gene TRBJ2-7; 7 nucleotides match TRBD1. Here the CDR3 reads CASSSTGIEQYF. Written as DNA, the CDR3 is TGTGCCAGCAGCTCGACAGGGATCGAGCAGTACTTC.